This T cell receptor beta chain stems from a study of T cells expressing NK-cell markers. This CDR3 is 15 amino acids long. Germline assignment: CDR1 MNHEY and CDR2 SMNVEV (reference sequence). Comments on this clonotype: Its antigen remains unknown.

Template switching by 5'RACE with UMIs generated the TCR beta cDNA. TCRdb reprocessed the 5' RACE reads, with one entry per CDR3 protein and no DNA. This sample's table has about 6,000 distinct CDR3 sequences. Whole-study findings and limits: One observes that, in a handful of donors, these clonotypes were also the leading ones within the CD3+CD56-NKG2C+ fraction. Expanded clones of NKG2C+ T cells had an unclear HCMV specificity. Of the CD8+ T cell pool in five or six donors, about 1.0-7.5% was accounted for by dominant NKG2C+ clonotypes.

The sequencing input was blood T cells: a sorted CD56 or NKG2C T cell subset, CD4+ or CD8+ T cells, or bulk PBMC T cells (not recorded which). The chain joins TRBV27 to TRBJ2-7. The source is a man aged 18 to 29 in good health. The CDR3 loop reads CASSDINMNSYEQYF.